These 14 T cell receptor beta chains were sequenced from one sample in a study of graft-versus-host responses after intestinal transplantation. TCRdb's table, derived via immunoSEQ multiplex PCR, lists solely in-frame clones and lacks some. The table includes some 84,000 clones, approximately 78% detected once. What these receptors recognize is not known. The source material was unstimulated CD4+ T cells sorted from spleen or lymph node cells, sampled before intestinal transplant. Source of these receptors: a human donor who received an intestinal transplant.

The rearrangement uses TRBV5-1 and TRBJ1-4; 10 nucleotides align to TRBD1. Trimming removed 1 base from V and 0 bases from J; junction bases left unmatched: 12. The CDR3 length is 20 residues. The germline CDR1 and CDR2 sequences are SGHRS and YFSETQ. This chain's CDR3 is CASSLRTPGTGAATNEKLFF. In DNA form, the CDR3 reads TGCGCCAGCAGCTTGAGAACCCCGGGGACAGGGGCCGCAACTAATGAAAAACTGTTTTTT.

This rearrangement joins TRBV5-4 to TRBJ1-2, with D unresolved. Germline CDR1 SGHNT, CDR2 YYREEE (reference sequence). The CDR3 covers 13 residues. V was shortened by 4 bases and J by 6 bases, with 13 bases between the two germline ends. CDR3 coding DNA: TGTGCCAGCAGCCCCCCTCAAAGAGATGGCTACACCTTC. It codes for CASSPPQRDGYTF.

This clone showed up just once. The chain couples TRBV2 to TRBJ2-3; tentative D call: TRBD1 (5 bases). The germline gives CDR1 SNHLY, CDR2 FYNNEI. This CDR3 contains 14 residues. V shed 4 bases and J shed 7 bases, with 15 bases lying between them. CDR3 in DNA: TGTGCCAGCAGTGGGGAACAGGCTGGTTATACGCAGTATTTT. As protein: CASSGEQAGYTQYF.

The chain recombines TRBV5-1 with TRBJ2-5, with D maybe TRBD1 (6 bases). V shed 2 bases and J shed 3 bases, with 11 bases lying between them. The length of the CDR3 is 14 residues. The germline V gene has CDR1 SGHRS and CDR2 YFSETQ. The CDR3 DNA sequence: TGCGCCAGCAGCTTACAGGGCTCTGAAGAGACCCAGTACTTC. Translation: CASSLQGSEETQYF.

This CDR3 is CASSESFRAYNSPLHF. The CDR3, as DNA: TGTGCCAGCAGTGAATCCTTCAGGGCCTATAATTCACCCCTCCACTTT. The rearrangement uses TRBV25-1 and TRBJ1-6; the D gene is possibly TRBD1 (5 bases). The CDR3 is 16 residues long. V was cut by 1 base and J by 2 bases, with 9 bases left in between. Germline V gene lookup returns CDR1 MGHDK and CDR2 SYGVNS.

The V call is TRBV5-1, the J call TRBJ2-2, with TRBD1 matching 9 bases. The V and J ends lost 3 bases and 5 bases, in that order; junction bases with no gene match: 11. The CDR3 loop spans 17 amino acids. Germline assignment: CDR1 SGHRS and CDR2 YFSETQ. This chain's CDR3 is CASSSFPGQGGTGELFF. The CDR3 region has the DNA TGCGCCAGCAGCTCCTTCCCGGGACAGGGAGGTACCGGGGAGCTGTTTTTT.

The V gene is TRBV5-1, the J gene TRBJ2-3; D may be TRBD1 (5 bases). Germline lookup yields CDR1 SGHRS and CDR2 YFSETQ. The CDR3 consists of 13 residues. V shed 2 bases and J shed 2 bases, with 6 bases lying between them. The CDR3 sequence: CASSFRDTDTQYF. CDR3 nucleotides: TGCGCCAGCAGCTTCAGGGACACAGATACGCAGTATTTT.

The rearrangement links TRBV11-2 to TRBJ2-2; 7 bases align to TRBD2. Germline assignment: CDR1 SGHAT and CDR2 FQNNGV. V was clipped by 5 bases and J by 6 bases; unmatched bases: 9. The CDR3 sequence is 15 residues long. CDR3 region: CASSPGVLASGELFF. CDR3 DNA sequence: TGTGCCAGCAGCCCTGGAGTACTAGCGTCCGGGGAGCTGTTTTTT. Combining the CDR3 with reference TRBV11-2 and TRBJ2-2 gives the whole variable domain EAGVAQSPRYKIIEKRQSVAFWCNPISGHATLYWYQQILGQGPKLLIQFQNNGVVDDSQLPKDRFSAERLKGVDSTLKIQPAKLEDSAVYLCASSPGVLASGELFFGEGSRLTVL.

The chain combines TRBV25-1 with TRBJ2-3; 11 positions match TRBD2. This CDR3 has 16 amino acids. The germline V gene encodes CDR1 MGHDK and CDR2 SYGVNS. J gave up 0 bases and V 3 bases, and 2 bases lay outside the gene matches. The CDR3 loop reads CASSEGLAASTDTQYF. In DNA, the CDR3 is TGTGCCAGCAGTGAGGGACTAGCGGCTAGCACAGATACGCAGTATTTT.

The gene calls are TRBV2 and TRBJ2-7; D possibly corresponds to TRBD2 (5 bases). The V end was cut by 2 bases, the J end by 3 bases, with 17 bases between. The CDR3 loop spans 16 amino acids. CDR1 is SNHLY, CDR2 FYNNEI, per germline. For the CDR3, the DNA is TGTGCCAGCAGTGAAAAAGGTTTGGGAGTAAGCTACGAGCAGTACTTC. As protein: CASSEKGLGVSYEQYF.

The rearrangement uses TRBV5-6 and TRBJ2-3; D might be TRBD2 (5 bases). Trimming shortened V by 0 bases and J by 6 bases, and 11 bases separated the two germline ends. The germline V gene has CDR1 SGHDT and CDR2 YYEEEE. The CDR3 has 14 residues. This chain's CDR3 is CASSLDTRADTQYF. CDR3 nucleotides: TGTGCCAGCAGCTTGGATACGCGGGCCGATACGCAGTATTTT.

This clone was detected only once. The chain is built from TRBV4-2 and TRBJ2-5; 9 nucleotides agree with TRBD2. Germline V gene data show CDR1 as LGHNA and CDR2 as YNFKEQ. J lost 5 bases, V lost 9 bases, and 7 bases had no gene match. This CDR3 is built from 13 residues. The CDR3 here is CASYSGSEETQYF. DNA of the CDR3: TGTGCCAGTTATAGCGGGAGCGAGGAGACCCAGTACTTC.

A single count supports this clone. The gene calls are TRBV4-2 and TRBJ2-3, with 7 bases that match TRBD1. The germline CDR1 and CDR2 sequences are LGHNA and YNFKEQ. V shed 2 bases and J 4 bases; nucleotides not matched to a gene: 6. CDR3 size: 15 residues. The CDR3 protein is CASSQRAGGSDTQYF. CDR3 in DNA: TGTGCCAGCAGCCAAAGGGCAGGGGGATCAGATACGCAGTATTTT.

This clone was detected only once. The chain employs TRBV10-3 and TRBJ2-7, with D possibly being TRBD1 (5 bases). Trimming cost V 3 bases and J 4 bases, with 13 bases left between them. Germline lookup yields CDR1 ENHRY and CDR2 SYGVKD. The CDR3 is 14 amino acids. The CDR3 nucleotides read TGTGCCATCAGTGACAGGACAAGGACATACGAGCAGTACTTC. Residues: CAISDRTRTYEQYF.